This T cell receptor (beta chain) came from a study of cytomegalovirus exposure and HLA in healthy donors. Study-wide findings and caveats: Sequencing had likely introduced a cluster of highly shared sequence variants as an artifact. Researchers catalogued over 150 TCR beta chains as cytomegalovirus-associated. The authors excluded some V segments, including TRBV6-2 and TRBV6-3, as indistinguishable.

Concerning this clone: Its cognate antigen is unknown. Other DNA sequences from this sample encode an identical CDR3 as well.

Germline CDR1 SGHNT, CDR2 YENEEA. CDR3 length: 14 amino acids. The V gene end was trimmed by 1 base and the J gene end by 2 bases; junction bases not matched to a gene: 1. The PCR was carried out with 60 Vbeta primers and 13 Jbeta primers. Only in-frame clones appear in the TCRdb table, and some are missing; sequencing was by immunoSEQ multiplex PCR. The sample includes 120,000 or so clones, over 65% of them seen just once. The chain combines TRBV11-3 with TRBJ1-1; 7 bases map to TRBD1. The specimen sequenced was PBMCs. The receptor was derived from a man in his late teens or twenties in good health and CMV-seronegative. CDR3 in amino acids: CASSLAGGNTEAFF. Written as DNA, the CDR3 is TGTGCCAGCAGCTTAGCAGGGGGAAACACTGAAGCTTTCTTT.